These 32 T cell receptor beta chains originate from one sample sequenced in a study of T cell changes during pregnancy in multiple sclerosis. Repertoires were generated with immunoSEQ multiplex PCR, while TCRdb's copy carries only in-frame clones and drops some. This sample has fewer than 85,000 clones, with 93% found just once. The sample was peripheral blood, taken after pregnancy. These receptors came from a female donor in good health, enrolled as a control in a pregnancy study.

The chain links TRBV7-9 to TRBJ2-1; weak D call: TRBD2 (6 bases). CDR1 and CDR2 from the germline V gene are SEHNR and FQNEAQ (reference sequence). This CDR3 has 13 amino acids. The V end lost 6 bases, the J end lost 8 bases, and 14 bases lay between the germline ends. The CDR3 nucleotides read TGTGCCAGCAGTAGCGGAAATCGGGATGAGCAGTTCTTC. Protein: CASSSGNRDEQFF.

This sequence joins TRBV5-1 and TRBJ1-2; D possibly corresponds to TRBD1 (6 bases). The germline V gene has CDR1 SGHRS and CDR2 YFSETQ. The CDR3 sequence is 14 residues long. The V end lost 0 bases, the J end lost 8 bases, and 14 bases lay between the germline ends. This CDR3 reads CASSLEGGARGYTF. In nucleotides, the CDR3 is TGCGCCAGCAGCTTGGAGGGGGGGGCCAGGGGCTACACCTTC.

The chain links TRBV4-1 to TRBJ2-3; 10 bases line up with TRBD2. The ends lost 3 bases at V and 4 bases at J; junction bases unmatched: 10. Germline V gives CDR1 MGHRA, CDR2 YSYEKL. The CDR3 is 17 residues long. The CDR3 coding sequence is TGCGCCAGCAGCCAGGTGGAGCGGGGGGGCGGAGCAGATACGCAGTATTTT. It is translated as CASSQVERGGGADTQYF.

The V gene is TRBV2, the J gene TRBJ1-1; no clear D gene. Germline CDR1 reads SNHLY; CDR2 reads FYNNEI. This CDR3 has 11 amino acids. Trimming left V 9 bases short and J 0 bases short, with 5 bases between. CDR3 coding DNA: TGTGCCAGACAAATGAACACTGAAGCTTTCTTT. Translating it yields CARQMNTEAFF.

The chain recombines TRBV27 with TRBJ1-5, with TRBD1 as a possible D gene (5 bases). V was cut by 5 bases and J by 6 bases, with 14 bases left in between. Germline V gene data show CDR1 as MNHEY and CDR2 as SMNVEV (reference sequence). The length of the CDR3 is 14 residues. Here the CDR3 DNA reads TGTGCCAGCAGTGGGTTGGGGGGAAGTCAGCCCCAGCATTTT. Its protein product is CASSGLGGSQPQHF.

V usage is TRBV7-2 and J usage is TRBJ2-6; D is possibly TRBD2 (5 bases). The CDR3 totals 17 residues. In germline, CDR1 is SGHTA, CDR2 FQGNSA. Between the trimmed V and J ends, which lost 5 bases and 0 bases, there was a span of 14 bases. CDR3 sequence: CASSPVAGLSGANVLTF. CDR3 coding DNA: TGTGCCAGCAGCCCTGTTGCGGGCCTCTCTGGGGCCAACGTCCTGACTTTC.

The chain recombines TRBV5-1 with TRBJ2-3; 10 nucleotides align to TRBD2. V lost 0 bases, J lost 12 bases, and 16 bases stayed unmatched. The CDR3 totals 17 residues. Germline V gene lookup returns CDR1 SGHRS and CDR2 YFSETQ. Written as DNA, the CDR3 is TGCGCCAGCAGCTTGGGAGTCTCTAGCGGGGGCCTCGCTGCACAGTATTTT. Amino acids: CASSLGVSSGGLAAQYF.

This rearrangement joins TRBV27 to TRBJ1-1; 7 bases agree with TRBD1. Germline lookup yields CDR1 MNHEY and CDR2 SMNVEV (reference sequence). This CDR3 has 14 amino acids. V shed 5 bases, J shed 5 bases, and the junction held 8 bases outside the gene matches. CDR3 amino acids: CASSEQGIRTEAFF. Here the CDR3 DNA reads TGTGCCAGCAGTGAACAGGGGATTCGTACTGAAGCTTTCTTT.

The CDR3 is CASQDSGRFNTEAFF. In DNA form, the CDR3 reads TGTGCCAGCCAGGACTCCGGGCGCTTTAACACTGAAGCTTTCTTT. The chain carries TRBV6-5 and TRBJ1-1; D not certain. The CDR3 sequence is 15 residues long. Germline-derived CDR1 and CDR2 are MNHEY and SVGAGI. Trimming took off 8 bases at V and 2 bases at J, with 18 bases between the two ends.

This chain uses TRBV19 with TRBJ2-2; no reliable D call. V was pared by 1 base and J by 5 bases, with 5 bases between. This CDR3 has 13 amino acids. Per the germline V gene, CDR1 is LNHDA and CDR2 is SQIVND (reference sequence). The CDR3 sequence: CASSIVETGELFF. The CDR3 region has the DNA TGTGCCAGTAGTATAGTAGAGACCGGGGAGCTGTTTTTT. Combining the CDR3 with reference TRBV19 and TRBJ2-2 gives the whole variable domain DGGITQSPKYLFRKEGQNVTLSCEQNLNHDAMYWYRQDPGQGLRLIYYSQIVNDFQKGDIAEGYSVSREKKESFPLTVTSAQKNPTAFYLCASSIVETGELFFGEGSRLTVL.

This chain links TRBV19 with TRBJ1-2, with TRBD1 as a possible D gene (5 bases). CDR3 length: 15 amino acids. CDR1 is LNHDA, CDR2 SQIVND, per germline (reference sequence). V dropped 0 bases and J dropped 7 bases, with 15 bases sitting between them. CDR3 residues: CASSIDFTGDAGYTF. For the CDR3, the DNA is TGTGCCAGTAGTATAGATTTCACAGGAGACGCTGGCTACACCTTC.

The sample holds one count of this clone. This chain uses TRBV7-2 with TRBJ1-1; no reliable D call. The V gene lost 3 bases and the J gene lost 1 base, with 6 bases spanning the gap. Germline V gene sequence: CDR1 SGHTA, CDR2 FQGNSA. The length of the CDR3 is 13 residues. The CDR3 DNA reads TGTGCCAGCAGCTTTGGCAAGAACACTGAAGCTTTCTTT. This codes for CASSFGKNTEAFF.

V is TRBV30 and J is TRBJ2-5; 12 nucleotides align to TRBD2. V shed 0 bases, J shed 1 base, and the junction held 0 bases outside the gene matches. Germline values: CDR1 GTSNPN, CDR2 SVGIG (reference sequence). The CDR3 is 15 residues long. CDR3 loop: CAWSVGLAGQETQYF. CDR3 sequence (DNA): TGTGCCTGGAGTGTGGGACTAGCGGGCCAAGAGACCCAGTACTTC. The full variable domain, completed using reference TRBV30 and TRBJ2-5, is SQTIHQWPATLVQPVGSPLSLECTVEGTSNPNLYWYRQAAGRGLQLLFYSVGIGQISSEVPQNLSASRPQDRQFILSSKKLLLSDSGFYLCAWSVGLAGQETQYFGPGTRLLVL.

The V and J genes are TRBV2 and TRBJ2-5, with a possible D match to TRBD2 (6 bases). The CDR3 covers 14 residues. The ends were cut back, 6 bases at V and 2 bases at J, with 13 bases in the middle. In germline, CDR1 is SNHLY, CDR2 FYNNEI. For the CDR3, the DNA is TGTGCCAGCAGAGGAGGGAACTGGCAAGAGACCCAGTACTTC. It codes for CASRGGNWQETQYF.

The V and J genes are TRBV29-1 and TRBJ2-7; 11 positions agree with TRBD1. V lost 4 bases to trimming and J lost 5 bases; unmatched junction nucleotides: 1. CDR1 and CDR2 (germline): SQVTM, ANQGSEA. There are 12 residues in the CDR3. The CDR3 nucleotides are TGCAGCGTTGCGGGACAGGGGGACGAGCAGTACTTC. Translating gives CSVAGQGDEQYF.

This chain uses TRBV19 with TRBJ2-7; D ambiguous. CDR3 length equals 13 residues. Germline CDR1 and CDR2: LNHDA and SQIVND (reference sequence). V was pared by 2 bases and J by 3 bases, with 8 bases between. Written as DNA, the CDR3 is TGTGCCAGTAGTATATCTACCAACTACGAGCAGTACTTC. Amino acids: CASSISTNYEQYF.

In DNA form, the CDR3 reads TGTGCCTGGAGTGAGGGACTAGCGTTTACAGATACGCAGTATTTT. Translation gives CAWSEGLAFTDTQYF. The chain recombines TRBV30 with TRBJ2-3, with 10 positions matching TRBD2. V lost 1 base to trimming and J lost 3 bases; unmatched junction nucleotides: 4. CDR3 length: 15 amino acids. The germline V gene has CDR1 GTSNPN and CDR2 SVGIG (reference sequence).

The genes are TRBV28 and TRBJ1-5; a possible D gene is TRBD1 (5 bases). From germline, CDR1 is MDHEN and CDR2 SYDVKM. The CDR3 runs 15 residues. Trimming took off 6 bases at V and 4 bases at J, with 16 bases between the two ends. The CDR3 here is CASSETDKINQPQHF. In DNA, the CDR3 is TGTGCCAGCAGCGAGACAGATAAGATTAATCAGCCCCAGCATTTT.

V is TRBV11-2 and J is TRBJ2-7; D might be TRBD2 (7 bases). Trimming shortened V by 3 bases and J by 4 bases, and 16 bases separated the two germline ends. The length of the CDR3 is 15 residues. Germline assignment: CDR1 SGHAT and CDR2 FQNNGV. DNA of the CDR3: TGTGCCAGCAGCTTTTTTCGGGGGGCCGCTTACGAGCAGTACTTC. Translating gives CASSFFRGAAYEQYF.

This chain joins TRBV18 and TRBJ2-5, with 7 bases lining up with TRBD1. The CDR3 runs 15 residues. Germline values: CDR1 KGHSH, CDR2 LQKENI. V lost 4 bases to trimming and J lost 4 bases; unmatched junction nucleotides: 9. This CDR3 is CASSQDRVRTETQYF. The CDR3 coding sequence is TGTGCCAGCTCACAAGACAGGGTCCGGACAGAGACCCAGTACTTC.

The gene calls are TRBV10-3 and TRBJ1-2; D is possibly TRBD1 (5 bases). Germline V lookup: CDR1 ENHRY, CDR2 SYGVKD. The CDR3 length is 15 residues. V was shortened by 0 bases and J by 8 bases, with 16 bases between the two germline ends. The CDR3 reads CAISESQGFVMGYTF. In DNA form, the CDR3 reads TGTGCCATCAGTGAGTCGCAGGGTTTTGTAATGGGCTACACCTTC.

V gene TRBV7-2 combines with J gene TRBJ2-7; maybe TRBD2 (6 bases). This CDR3 contains 14 residues. With 6 bases removed from V and 0 bases from J, the gap between germline ends came to 12 bases. The germline V gene encodes CDR1 SGHTA and CDR2 FQGNSA. CDR3 in amino acids: CASRRRADSYEQYF. The CDR3 nucleotides read TGTGCCAGCAGGAGGAGGGCAGACTCCTACGAGCAGTACTTC. The whole variable domain, remainder taken from reference TRBV7-2 and TRBJ2-7, is GAGVSQSPSNKVTEKGKDVELRCDPISGHTALYWYRQSLGQGLEFLIYFQGNSAPDKSGLPSDRFSAERTGGSVSTLTIQRTQQEDSAVYLCASRRRADSYEQYFGPGTRLTVT.

The chain carries TRBV18 and TRBJ2-7; 9 positions match TRBD1. J was trimmed by 5 bases and V by 2 bases; bases with no gene match: 10. This CDR3 region has 16 residues. The germline V gene has CDR1 KGHSH and CDR2 LQKENI. CDR3 loop: CASSPSPGQGRNEQYF. The DNA of the CDR3 is TGTGCCAGCTCACCATCTCCGGGACAGGGCCGAAACGAGCAGTACTTC.

The chain uses TRBV7-2 and TRBJ2-1; weak D call: TRBD1 (6 bases). CDR1 and CDR2 (germline): SGHTA, FQGNSA. Trimming removed 3 bases at V and 3 bases at J, with 9 bases between. This CDR3 spans 14 amino acids. The CDR3 DNA sequence: TGTGCCAGCAGCTTGGCAGGGGTCTACAATGAGCAGTTCTTC. It encodes CASSLAGVYNEQFF.

V and J are TRBV29-1 and TRBJ2-5, with 7 bases matching TRBD2. The CDR3 runs 13 residues. Trimming removed 3 bases from V and 0 bases from J; junction bases left unmatched: 1. Germline V gene sequence: CDR1 SQVTM, CDR2 ANQGSEA. The CDR3 region is CSVDGGNQETQYF. The CDR3 DNA reads as TGCAGCGTTGACGGGGGGAACCAAGAGACCCAGTACTTC. Together with reference TRBV29-1 and TRBJ2-5, the CDR3 gives the full variable domain: SAVISQKPSRDICQRGTSLTIQCQVDSQVTMMFWYRQQPGQSLTLIATANQGSEATYESGFVIDKFPISRPNLTFSTLTVSNMSPEDSSIYLCSVDGGNQETQYFGPGTRLLVL.

The chain couples TRBV19 to TRBJ2-7, with 9 bases that match TRBD1. J was trimmed by 2 bases and V by 3 bases; bases with no gene match: 2. From germline, CDR1 is LNHDA and CDR2 SQIVND (reference sequence). The CDR3 extends over 14 amino acids. DNA for the CDR3: TGTGCCAGTAGTATTAGGGACAGGGCCTACGAGCAGTACTTC. Amino acid sequence: CASSIRDRAYEQYF.

The chain has TRBV9 and TRBJ2-1; D not resolved. CDR3 length: 14 residues. The germline V and J ends were trimmed by 3 bases and 8 bases, with 15 bases remaining between them. CDR1 is SGDLS and CDR2 is YYNGEE in the germline V gene. CDR3 coding DNA: TGTGCCAGCAGCGCCCTTAGTCTGAACCATGAGCAGTTCTTC. Translated: CASSALSLNHEQFF.

The chain links TRBV5-5 to TRBJ2-7, with D maybe TRBD2 (5 bases). Germline CDR1 is SGHKS and CDR2 is YYEKEE (reference sequence). The CDR3 spans 12 residues. V dropped 6 bases and J dropped 2 bases, with 9 bases sitting between them. The CDR3: CASTVGAYEQYF. In nucleotides, the CDR3 is TGTGCCAGCACGGTGGGAGCCTACGAGCAGTACTTC.

This chain links TRBV19 with TRBJ1-5; D gene unclear. V lost 5 bases to trimming and J lost 5 bases, with 16 bases between them. The CDR3 covers 15 residues. The germline gives CDR1 LNHDA, CDR2 SQIVND (reference sequence). CDR3 DNA: TGTGCCAGTAGTGTTGACACAAACCCCTATCAGCCCCAGCATTTT. The encoded protein is CASSVDTNPYQPQHF.

V and J are TRBV19 and TRBJ1-1; 8 bases line up with TRBD1. This CDR3 spans 18 amino acids. CDR1 is LNHDA, CDR2 SQIVND, per germline (reference sequence). V lost 9 bases to trimming and J lost 0 bases; unmatched junction nucleotides: 18. In DNA form, the CDR3 reads TGTGCCAGACAAACCGGGACAGGTTTTTTTCTTATGAACACTGAAGCTTTCTTT. This translates into CARQTGTGFFLMNTEAFF.

The gene calls are TRBV28 and TRBJ1-2; no firm D call. The germline gives CDR1 MDHEN, CDR2 SYDVKM. With 2 bases removed from V and 3 bases from J, the gap between germline ends came to 16 bases. The CDR3 sequence is 16 residues long. CDR3 nucleotide sequence: TGTGCCAGCAGTTTAGCCTCGGGAGGGATGTACTATGGCTACACCTTC. It yields the protein CASSLASGGMYYGYTF.

The chain uses TRBV27 and TRBJ1-6; D is perhaps TRBD1 (5 bases). CDR3 size: 15 residues. The ends were cut back, 6 bases at V and 7 bases at J, with 16 bases in the middle. Germline loops: CDR1 MNHEY, CDR2 SMNVEV (reference sequence). The CDR3 here is CASSSAAQGNSPLHF. CDR3 DNA: TGTGCCAGCAGCTCGGCGGCTCAGGGAAATTCACCCCTCCACTTT.